This T cell receptor (beta chain) was captured by sequencing in a study of cytomegalovirus exposure and HLA in healthy donors. J was trimmed by 5 bases and V by 2 bases; bases with no gene match: 8. The CDR3 sequence is 15 residues long. CDR1 and CDR2 from the germline V gene are SGDLS and YYNGEE. PCR primers comprised 60 Vbeta and 13 Jbeta primers. Method: immunoSEQ multiplex PCR; TCRdb's copy keeps in-frame clones and lacks some. The profile covers some 51,000 clones, with 65% to 80% appearing a single time and less than 35% taken by the ten largest. The source is a man in his forties or fifties in good health and CMV-seropositive. Material for sequencing was PBMCs. The genes are TRBV9 and TRBJ2-7; 9 bases are shared with TRBD1. CDR3 bases: TGTGCCAGCAGCGTGCTCGGACAGGGGTCCCACGAGCAGTACTTC. Protein sequence: CASSVLGQGSHEQYF.